These 9 T cell receptor beta chains share one sample of origin, sequenced in a study of cytotoxic CD8 clonotypes in ibrutinib-treated CLL. Method: immunoSEQ multiplex PCR; TCRdb's copy keeps in-frame clones and lacks some. This sample has about 86,000 clones, with just over 85% found just once. This specimen was PBMCs, taken before ibrutinib treatment. These receptors all come from a human donor with chronic lymphocytic leukemia.

The V gene is TRBV7-6, the J gene TRBJ1-2; D gene ambiguous. Germline V gene sequence: CDR1 SGHVS, CDR2 FNYEAQ. CDR3 length: 13 residues. The V and J ends lost 1 base and 10 bases respectively, with 13 bases between them. DNA for the CDR3: TGTGCCAGCAGCTTAGTTCTGGGGTGGGACTACACCTTC. The encoded protein is CASSLVLGWDYTF. Supplemented by reference TRBV7-6 and TRBJ1-2, the full variable domain reads GAGVSQSPRYKVTKRGQDVALRCDPISGHVSLYWYRQALGQGPEFLTYFNYEAQQDKSGLPNDRFSAERPEGSISTLTIQRTEQRDSAMYRCASSLVLGWDYTFGSGTRLTVV.

The chain employs TRBV7-2 and TRBJ1-1, with a weak D call TRBD1 (6 bases). This CDR3 contains 14 residues. Germline V gene data show CDR1 as SGHTA and CDR2 as FQGNSA. V lost 3 bases and J 5 bases, leaving 13 bases between the germline ends. The CDR3 bases are TGTGCCAGCAGCTTTAACAGCCAGGGGACTGAAGCTTTCTTT. This codes for CASSFNSQGTEAFF.

The chain has TRBV9 and TRBJ2-5, with D perhaps TRBD1 (5 bases). This CDR3 comprises 12 residues. CDR1 and CDR2 from the germline V gene are SGDLS and YYNGEE. V gave up 5 bases and J gave up 5 bases, with 10 bases separating them. The CDR3 sequence is CASRGQGETQYF. CDR3 sequence (DNA): TGTGCCAGCAGGGGGCAAGGGGAGACCCAGTACTTC.

J is TRBJ1-3 and V is TRBV2; no clear D gene. The CDR3 contains 17 residues. Trimming took off 1 base at V and 0 bases at J, with 13 bases between the two ends. Looked up from germline, CDR1 is SNHLY and CDR2 is FYNNEI. The CDR3 loop reads CASSEGGLPSSGNTIYF. CDR3 bases: TGTGCCAGCAGTGAAGGAGGGCTGCCGAGCTCTGGAAACACCATATATTTT. Full variable domain (missing parts from reference TRBV2 and TRBJ1-3): EPEVTQTPSHQVTQMGQEVILRCVPISNHLYFYWYRQILGQKVEFLVSFYNNEISEKSEIFDDQFSVERPDGSNFTLKIRSTKLEDSAMYFCASSEGGLPSSGNTIYFGEGSWLTVV.

The V gene is TRBV5-1, the J gene TRBJ2-3, with 9 bases that match TRBD1. CDR3 size: 18 residues. CDR1 is SGHRS, CDR2 YFSETQ, per germline. Losses at the gene ends were 0 bases for V and 3 bases for J; bases not matched to a gene: 11. The CDR3 DNA follows: TGCGCCAGCAGCTTGGAAGCGTCCGGGACAGGGAGGACAGATACGCAGTATTTT. Its protein is CASSLEASGTGRTDTQYF.

The chain couples TRBV19 to TRBJ2-7; no clear D gene. The germline V gene has CDR1 LNHDA and CDR2 SQIVND (reference sequence). This CDR3 is built from 13 residues. Trimming took 1 base from V and 5 from J, leaving 9 bases between them. The CDR3 bases are TGTGCCAGTAGTATAGGGGCAAATAACGAGCAGTACTTC. Translated: CASSIGANNEQYF.

V is TRBV28 and J is TRBJ2-3, with D possibly being TRBD1 or TRBD2 (5 bases each). This CDR3 spans 18 amino acids. The germline CDR1 and CDR2 sequences are MDHEN and SYDVKM. Between the trimmed V and J ends, which lost 6 bases and 4 bases, there was a span of 26 bases. The CDR3 sequence is CASRFVLGTPRGADTQYF. The CDR3, as DNA: TGTGCCAGCAGATTTGTCCTCGGGACCCCGAGGGGCGCAGATACGCAGTATTTT.

This rearrangement joins TRBV30 to TRBJ2-5; perhaps TRBD1 as D (5 bases). The length of the CDR3 is 14 residues. The V gene lost 7 bases and the J gene lost 0 bases, with 15 bases spanning the gap. CDR1 GTSNPN and CDR2 SVGIG come from the germline V gene (reference sequence). CDR3 DNA: TGTGCCTCCTACGACAGCCCGTACCAAGAGACCCAGTACTTC. Translating gives CASYDSPYQETQYF.

The V and J genes are TRBV5-6 and TRBJ1-5, with D unclear. The CDR3 has 12 residues. Germline V gene sequence: CDR1 SGHDT, CDR2 YYEEEE. Trimming pared 1 base from V and 5 bases from J, leaving 4 bases between. CDR3: CASSLIDQPQHF. DNA for the CDR3: TGTGCCAGCAGCTTGATAGATCAGCCCCAGCATTTT. Based on the CDR3 plus reference TRBV5-6 and TRBJ1-5, the full variable domain is DAGVTQSPTHLIKTRGQQVTLRCSPKSGHDTVSWYQQALGQGPQFIFQYYEEEERQRGNFPDRFSGHQFPNYSSELNVNALLLGDSALYLCASSLIDQPQHFGDGTRLSIL.